Below are 25 T cell receptor beta chains sequenced from a single sample in a study of T-cell memory formation after mild COVID-19 (dated by TCRdb to the early 2020s). Library construction relied on 5' RACE. TCRdb lists the instrument as Illumina NovaSeq 6000. TCRdb's own reprocessing of the public reads used fastp at Q25 and MiXCR and kept productive beta chains. Rows with a matching CDR3 protein are joined into one entry that keeps the most common DNA and genes. This sample has some 320,000 distinct CDR3 sequences in its table, and roughly 15% of those were observed once. The leading ten clones occupy under 25% of the sample. The specimen sequenced was PBMCs or a T cell subset sorted from them (not recorded which). The receptors stem from a man aged 18 to 35 who had mild COVID-19 (a few samples of this study predate the infection). The sample titles of this study are shuffled in the database, so cell type and time point are left out; the donor was told from shared clones.

This clonotype was observed once. This chain links TRBV10-1 with TRBJ2-7; no clear D. Germline V lookup: CDR1 WNHNN, CDR2 SYGVQD (reference sequence). CDR3 length: 16 residues. Trimming cost V 0 bases and J 0 bases, with 12 bases left between them. CDR3 region: CASSESRADPSYEQYV. CDR3 bases: TGCGCCAGCAGTGAGTCAAGAGCTGACCCCTCCTACGAGCAGTACGTC.

This clonotype was detected ten times or more. The chain links TRBV7-2 to TRBJ2-3, with a tentative D call TRBD2 (5 bases). This CDR3 has 15 residues. The germline V gene encodes CDR1 SGHTA and CDR2 FQGNSA. Between the trimmed V and J ends, which lost 1 base and 4 bases, there was a span of 12 bases. CDR3: CASSLGDYVSDTQYF. As DNA, the CDR3 is TGTGCCAGCAGCTTAGGCGACTATGTATCAGATACGCAGTATTTT.

The chain couples TRBV28 to TRBJ2-3; D is possibly TRBD1 or TRBD2 (6 bases each). V was trimmed by 5 bases and J by 2 bases, leaving 14 bases between them. CDR1 is MDHEN, CDR2 SYDVKM, per germline. The CDR3 has 15 amino acids. The DNA for the CDR3 is TGTGCCAGCAGTCCCTTCCGGGGGCACACAGATACGCAGTATTTT. It encodes CASSPFRGHTDTQYF.

The rearrangement uses TRBV29-1 and TRBJ2-3; 8 bases line up with TRBD1. Germline V gene sequence: CDR1 SQVTM, CDR2 ANQGSEA. V dropped 3 bases and J dropped 4; count of bases not matched to a gene: 3. This CDR3 contains 13 residues. The CDR3 DNA sequence: TGCAGCGTTGATGGACAGGGATCAGATACGCAGTATTTT. This translates into CSVDGQGSDTQYF.

This sequence joins TRBV4-3 and TRBJ2-5; D gene uncertain. The CDR3 spans 13 residues. Germline CDR1 LGHNA, CDR2 YSLEER. Trimming left V 3 bases short and J 2 bases short, with 7 bases between. The DNA of the CDR3 is TGCGCCAGCAGCCAGGAACTTCAAGAGACCCAGTACTTC. It specifies CASSQELQETQYF.

This clonotype was seen at least ten times. V and J are TRBV30 and TRBJ2-3; 8 nucleotides line up with TRBD2. The V segment lost 0 bases and the J segment 7 bases; nucleotides outside the gene matches: 3. Germline V lookup: CDR1 GTSNPN, CDR2 SVGIG (reference sequence). The CDR3 covers 13 residues. The CDR3 here is CAWSVGGAYTQYF. In nucleotides, the CDR3 is TGTGCCTGGAGTGTCGGGGGGGCGTATACGCAGTATTTT.

This clonotype was seen a few times. The rearrangement uses TRBV5-5 and TRBJ2-1, with D tentatively TRBD1 (5 bases). The length of the CDR3 is 13 residues. CDR1 is SGHKS, CDR2 YYEKEE, per germline (reference sequence). V was shortened by 5 bases and J by 2 bases, with 8 bases between the two germline ends. CDR3 DNA sequence: TGTGCCAGCAGGACGGACACCTACAATGAGCAGTTCTTC. Amino acids: CASRTDTYNEQFF.

This clonotype appeared a few times. This sequence joins TRBV4-1 and TRBJ1-1; 8 nucleotides align to TRBD1. In germline, CDR1 is MGHRA, CDR2 YSYEKL. This CDR3 region has 15 residues. Trimming at V came to 1 base and at J to 3 bases, leaving 4 bases not matched to a gene. Here the CDR3 reads CASSQVQGVDTEAFF. CDR3 in DNA: TGCGCCAGCAGCCAAGTACAGGGGGTTGACACTGAAGCTTTCTTT.

The chain joins TRBV4-1 to TRBJ1-2; 8 bases line up with TRBD1. Trimming at V came to 4 bases and at J to 0 bases, leaving 7 bases not matched to a gene. The CDR3 totals 16 residues. Germline-derived CDR1 and CDR2 are MGHRA and YSYEKL. CDR3 in DNA: TGCGCCAGCAGCCGGACGGGACAGGCGACTAACTATGGCTACACCTTC. Protein: CASSRTGQATNYGYTF.

This clonotype occurred a few times. The chain carries TRBV20-1 and TRBJ2-1; 13 bases line up with TRBD2. V dropped 6 bases and J dropped 7; count of bases not matched to a gene: 6. CDR3 length: 14 amino acids. Germline CDR1 reads DFQATT; CDR2 reads SNEGSKA (reference sequence). In DNA form, the CDR3 reads TGCAGTGCCGTACTAGCGGGGGGGCGGAATGAGCAGTTCTTC. Translation gives CSAVLAGGRNEQFF.

The J gene is TRBJ2-5, the V gene TRBV20-1; 15 positions agree with TRBD2. Germline V lookup: CDR1 DFQATT, CDR2 SNEGSKA (reference sequence). Trimming cost V 6 bases and J 1 base; bases outside gene matches: 9. CDR3 length: 17 amino acids. The CDR3: CSAVPGLAGGLQETQYF. In DNA form, the CDR3 reads TGCAGTGCCGTCCCGGGACTAGCGGGGGGCCTCCAAGAGACCCAGTACTTC.

This clonotype was recorded once. The J gene is TRBJ2-3, the V gene TRBV7-3, with 8 positions matching TRBD2. Germline CDR1 is SGHTA and CDR2 is FQGTGA. V shed 3 bases, J shed 2 bases, and the junction held 7 bases outside the gene matches. This CDR3 is built from 16 residues. Here the CDR3 DNA reads TGTGCCAGCAGCTTTGGCCGGGGGGGCAACACAGATACGCAGTATTTT. It yields the protein CASSFGRGGNTDTQYF.

Only a few counts were recorded for this clonotype. V and J are TRBV15 and TRBJ2-3; D call uncertain. The V gene lost 0 bases and the J gene lost 5 bases, with 24 bases spanning the gap. Per the germline V gene, CDR1 is LNHNV and CDR2 is YYDKDF (reference sequence). The CDR3 consists of 19 residues. This chain's CDR3 is CATSRDTLARRTSGDTQYF. The DNA for the CDR3 is TGTGCCACCAGCAGAGATACCCTCGCCCGACGGACCAGTGGAGATACGCAGTATTTT. The whole variable domain, remainder taken from reference TRBV15 and TRBJ2-3, is DAMVIQNPRYQVTQFGKPVTLSCSQTLNHNVMYWYQQKSSQAPKLLFHYYDKDFNNEADTPDNFQSRRPNTSFCFLDIRSPGLGDTAMYLCATSRDTLARRTSGDTQYFGPGTRLTVL.

This clonotype has more than one count but fewer than ten. The J gene is TRBJ2-5, the V gene TRBV9, with a tentative D call TRBD2 (5 bases). V dropped 4 bases and J dropped 4 bases, with 14 bases sitting between them. CDR1 is SGDLS, CDR2 YYNGEE, per germline. This CDR3 is built from 14 residues. Written as DNA, the CDR3 is TGTGCCAGCAGCCCTCATCTGACTACAGAGACCCAGTACTTC. Its translation: CASSPHLTTETQYF. The complete variable domain, with remaining parts taken from reference TRBV9 and TRBJ2-5, reads DSGVTQTPKHLITATGQRVTLRCSPRSGDLSVYWYQQSLDQGLQFLIQYYNGEERAKGNILERFSAQQFPDLHSELNLSSLELGDSALYFCASSPHLTTETQYFGPGTRLLVL.

This clonotype turned up a few times. V usage is TRBV6-5 and J usage is TRBJ1-2; 10 bases align to TRBD1. Germline CDR1 MNHEY, CDR2 SVGAGI. There are 16 residues in the CDR3. V shed 4 bases and J 3 bases; nucleotides not matched to a gene: 8. In DNA, the CDR3 is TGTGCCAGCAGTTCTCAGACAGGGGGCGCGGACTATGGCTACACCTTC. Translating it yields CASSSQTGGADYGYTF.

The chain uses TRBV20-1 and TRBJ2-3; 8 bases fit TRBD2. Germline V CDR1 and CDR2: DFQATT, SNEGSKA (reference sequence). This CDR3 spans 15 amino acids. With V trimmed by 2 bases and J by 2 bases, 6 bases remained unmatched. The CDR3 DNA reads TGCAGTGCTAGACCCCCAGCGGGGGACACAGATACGCAGTATTTT. Its protein product is CSARPPAGDTDTQYF.

The V call is TRBV9, the J call TRBJ1-1; a weak D match, TRBD1 (5 bases). CDR1 and CDR2 from the germline V gene are SGDLS and YYNGEE. Deletions cut 0 bases from V and 4 bases from J, with 13 bases between. This CDR3 comprises 15 residues. CDR3 bases: TGTGCCAGCAGCGTAGACGGGGGAGGGCTCACTGAAGCTTTCTTT. Protein product: CASSVDGGGLTEAFF.

This clonotype was counted ten times or more. This rearrangement joins TRBV6-6 to TRBJ2-5; 7 nucleotides agree with TRBD1. The CDR3 is made up of 13 amino acids. The junction had 3 bases not matched to a gene; V was cut back by 4 bases and J by 4 bases. Germline V lookup: CDR1 MNHNY, CDR2 SVGAGI (reference sequence). Written as DNA, the CDR3 is TGTGCCAGCAGTTCGACAGGGAGAGAGACCCAGTACTTC. Protein product: CASSSTGRETQYF.

This clonotype occurred a few times. The DNA of the CDR3 is TGTGCCAGCAGTCCGACTGCGGACAATGAGCAGTTCTTC. Protein: CASSPTADNEQFF. The rearrangement links TRBV12-3 or TRBV12-4 to TRBJ2-1; D is undetermined. V was shortened by 5 bases and J by 5 bases, with 10 bases between the two germline ends. The CDR3 totals 13 residues.

This clonotype occurred a few times. The chain combines TRBV12-3 or TRBV12-4 with TRBJ1-3, with 11 bases aligning to TRBD1. V dropped 3 bases and J dropped 0; count of bases not matched to a gene: 4. The CDR3 covers 17 residues. The CDR3 region is CASSFSGTGGSGNTIYF. The CDR3 DNA reads TGTGCCAGCAGTTTCTCCGGGACAGGGGGCTCTGGAAACACCATATATTTT.

This clonotype was picked up a small number of times. The chain is built from TRBV12-3 or TRBV12-4 and TRBJ2-4; a weak D match, TRBD1 (5 bases). This CDR3 has 16 residues. The V end lost 5 bases, the J end lost 1 base, and 15 bases lay between the germline ends. CDR3 protein: CASSPSRVKAKNIQYF. CDR3 coding DNA: TGTGCCAGCAGTCCCTCCAGGGTAAAGGCCAAAAACATTCAGTACTTC.

This chain joins TRBV6-2 or TRBV6-3 and TRBJ2-7, with TRBD2 matching 7 bases. There are 13 residues in the CDR3. V was pared by 7 bases and J by 4 bases, with 7 bases of the junction left unmatched. The germline CDR1 and CDR2 sequences are MNHEY and SVGEGT. This CDR3 reads CASTAGDRYEQYV. The CDR3, as DNA: TGTGCCAGCACTGCGGGGGATAGGTACGAGCAGTACGTC.

There are many counts of this clonotype. The rearrangement uses TRBV7-2 and TRBJ2-2, with 7 bases aligning to TRBD1. CDR3 length equals 14 residues. V shed 2 bases and J 5 bases; nucleotides not matched to a gene: 2. Germline CDR1 SGHTA, CDR2 FQGNSA. Written as DNA, the CDR3 is TGTGCCAGCAGCTTACGACAGGGTACCGGGGAGCTGTTTTTT. This codes for CASSLRQGTGELFF.

V is TRBV2 and J is TRBJ2-5; D not certain. This CDR3 has 13 amino acids. Germline values: CDR1 SNHLY, CDR2 FYNNEI. The V and J ends lost 5 bases and 5 bases respectively, with 12 bases between them. The CDR3 region is CASSTRTPETQYF. The CDR3 DNA sequence: TGTGCCAGCAGTACTCGGACCCCGGAGACCCAGTACTTC.

This clonotype was counted a few times. J is TRBJ1-2 and V is TRBV10-3; no reliable D call. This CDR3 comprises 13 residues. In germline, CDR1 is ENHRY, CDR2 SYGVKD. Trimming removed 10 bases at V and 4 bases at J, with 16 bases between. This CDR3 reads CATQGDAGYGYTF. CDR3 nucleotide sequence: TGTGCCACCCAAGGAGACGCGGGCTATGGCTACACCTTC.